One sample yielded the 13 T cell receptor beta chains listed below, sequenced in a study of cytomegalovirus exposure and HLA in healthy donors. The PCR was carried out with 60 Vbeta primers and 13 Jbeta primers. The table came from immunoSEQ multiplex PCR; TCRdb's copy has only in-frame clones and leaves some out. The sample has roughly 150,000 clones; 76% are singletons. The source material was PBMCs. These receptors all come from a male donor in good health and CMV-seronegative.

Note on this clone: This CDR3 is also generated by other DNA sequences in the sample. The CDR3 here is CASSSIAGGTDTQYF. The DNA of the CDR3 is TGTGCCAGCAGCTCCATAGCGGGGGGCACAGATACGCAGTATTTT. The chain links TRBV7-9 to TRBJ2-3; 9 bases fit TRBD2. The germline V gene encodes CDR1 SEHNR and CDR2 FQNEAQ (reference sequence). This CDR3 is built from 15 residues. With 4 bases clipped from V and 1 base from J, the junction kept 3 bases outside the gene matches. The variable domain in full, with the rest retrieved from reference TRBV7-9 and TRBJ2-3, is DTGVSQNPRHKITKRGQNVTFRCDPISEHNRLYWYRQTLGQGPEFLTYFQNEAQLEKSRLLSDRFSAERPKGSFSTLEIQRTEQGDSAMYLCASSSIAGGTDTQYFGPGTRLTVL.

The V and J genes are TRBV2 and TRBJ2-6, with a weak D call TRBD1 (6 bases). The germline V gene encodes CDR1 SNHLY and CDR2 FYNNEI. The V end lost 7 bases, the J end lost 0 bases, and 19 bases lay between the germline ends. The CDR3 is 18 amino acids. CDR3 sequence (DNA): TGTGCCAGCAATCGGGACATCGCCCCTCTCTCTGGGGCCAACGTCCTGACTTTC. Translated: CASNRDIAPLSGANVLTF.

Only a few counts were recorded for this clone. CDR3 in amino acids: CASSPLRGSSYNEQFF. The CDR3 DNA follows: TGTGCCAGCAGTCCCCTCCGGGGGAGCTCCTACAATGAGCAGTTCTTC. V is TRBV28 and J is TRBJ2-1, with D tentatively TRBD2 (6 bases). This CDR3 comprises 16 residues. The germline V and J ends were trimmed by 5 bases and 0 bases, with 14 bases remaining between them. Germline-derived CDR1 and CDR2 are MDHEN and SYDVKM.

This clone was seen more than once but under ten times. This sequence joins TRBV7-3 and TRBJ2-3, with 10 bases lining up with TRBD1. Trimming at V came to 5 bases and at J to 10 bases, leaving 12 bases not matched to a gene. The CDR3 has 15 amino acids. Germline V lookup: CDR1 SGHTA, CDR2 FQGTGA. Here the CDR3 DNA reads TGTGCCAGCAGCCAAGGGACAGGGGCGCAAGGATCGCAGTATTTT. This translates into CASSQGTGAQGSQYF.

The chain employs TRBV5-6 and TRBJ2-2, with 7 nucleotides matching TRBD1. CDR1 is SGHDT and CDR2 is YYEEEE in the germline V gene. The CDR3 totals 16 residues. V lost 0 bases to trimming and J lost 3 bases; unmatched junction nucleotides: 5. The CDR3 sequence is CASSLAVTGYTGELFF. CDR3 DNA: TGTGCCAGCAGCTTGGCTGTGACAGGGTACACCGGGGAGCTGTTTTTT. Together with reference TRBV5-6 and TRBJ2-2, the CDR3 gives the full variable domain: DAGVTQSPTHLIKTRGQQVTLRCSPKSGHDTVSWYQQALGQGPQFIFQYYEEEERQRGNFPDRFSGHQFPNYSSELNVNALLLGDSALYLCASSLAVTGYTGELFFGEGSRLTVL.

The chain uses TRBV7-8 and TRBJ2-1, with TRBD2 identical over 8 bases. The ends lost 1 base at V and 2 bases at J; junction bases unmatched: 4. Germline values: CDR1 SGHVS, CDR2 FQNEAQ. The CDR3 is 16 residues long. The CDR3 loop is CASSLELAATYNEQFF. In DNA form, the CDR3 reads TGTGCCAGCAGCTTAGAACTAGCGGCCACCTACAATGAGCAGTTCTTC.

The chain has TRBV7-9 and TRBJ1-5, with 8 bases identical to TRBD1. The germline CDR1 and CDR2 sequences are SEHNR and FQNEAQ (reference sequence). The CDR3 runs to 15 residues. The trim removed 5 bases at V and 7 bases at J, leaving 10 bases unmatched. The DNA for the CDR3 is TGTGCCAGCAGCCCCGGACAGGGCCTTGGACAGCCCCAGCATTTT. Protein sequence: CASSPGQGLGQPQHF.

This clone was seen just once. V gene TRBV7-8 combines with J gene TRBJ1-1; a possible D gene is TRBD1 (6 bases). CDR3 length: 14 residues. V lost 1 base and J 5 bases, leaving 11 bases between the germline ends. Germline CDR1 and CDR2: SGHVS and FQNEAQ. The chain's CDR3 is CASSLDRVGTEAFF. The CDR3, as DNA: TGTGCCAGCAGCTTAGACAGGGTAGGAACTGAAGCTTTCTTT. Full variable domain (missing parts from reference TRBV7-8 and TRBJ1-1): GAGVSQSPRYKVAKRGQDVALRCDPISGHVSLFWYQQALGQGPEFLTYFQNEAQLDKSGLPSDRFFAERPEGSVSTLKIQRTQQEDSAVYLCASSLDRVGTEAFFGQGTRLTVV.

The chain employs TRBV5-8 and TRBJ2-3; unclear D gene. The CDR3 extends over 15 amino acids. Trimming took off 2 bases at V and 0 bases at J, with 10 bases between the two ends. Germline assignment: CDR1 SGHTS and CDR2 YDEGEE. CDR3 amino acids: CASSLTYASTDTQYF. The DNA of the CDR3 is TGTGCCAGCAGCTTAACCTACGCTAGCACAGATACGCAGTATTTT.

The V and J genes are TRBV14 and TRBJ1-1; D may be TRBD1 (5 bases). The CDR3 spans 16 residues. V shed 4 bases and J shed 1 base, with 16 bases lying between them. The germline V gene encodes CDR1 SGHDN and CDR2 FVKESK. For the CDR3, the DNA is TGTGCCAGCAGCCGCAGGGCGGGGAGATCGAACACTGAAGCTTTCTTT. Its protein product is CASSRRAGRSNTEAFF. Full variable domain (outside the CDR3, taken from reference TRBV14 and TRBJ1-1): EAGVTQFPSHSVIEKGQTVTLRCDPISGHDNLYWYRRVMGKEIKFLLHFVKESKQDESGMPNNRFLAERTGGTYSTLKVQPAELEDSGVYFCASSRRAGRSNTEAFFGQGTRLTVV.

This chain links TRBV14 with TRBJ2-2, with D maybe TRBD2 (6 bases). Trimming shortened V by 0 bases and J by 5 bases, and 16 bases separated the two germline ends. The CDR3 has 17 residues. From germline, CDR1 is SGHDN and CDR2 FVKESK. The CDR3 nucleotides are TGTGCCAGCAGCCAAGACCCCCCCCTCGCGGGAACCGGGGAGCTGTTTTTT. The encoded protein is CASSQDPPLAGTGELFF.

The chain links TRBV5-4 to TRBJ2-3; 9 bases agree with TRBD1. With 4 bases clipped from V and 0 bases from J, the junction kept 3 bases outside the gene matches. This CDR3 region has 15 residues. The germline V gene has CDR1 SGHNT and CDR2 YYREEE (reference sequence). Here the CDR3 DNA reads TGTGCCAGCAGCCTGGACAGGGGTAGCACAGATACGCAGTATTTT. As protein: CASSLDRGSTDTQYF.

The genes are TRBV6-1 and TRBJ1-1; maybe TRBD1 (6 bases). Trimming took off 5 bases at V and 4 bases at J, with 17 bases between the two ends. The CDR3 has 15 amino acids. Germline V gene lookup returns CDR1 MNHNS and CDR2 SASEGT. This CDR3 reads CASSFNRVSSTEAFF. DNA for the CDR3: TGTGCCAGCAGTTTTAACAGGGTGTCGAGCACTGAAGCTTTCTTT.